This TCR beta chain emerged from a study of blood T cell repertoires in COVID-19. On the study more broadly: Specimens from acute and convalescent COVID-19 originated in the United States, Italy and Spain. PBMCs, B-cell-depleted T cells, or T cells were the source of the cDNA or gDNA that made up the material.

Comments on this clone: The same CDR3 also results from other DNA sequences found in this sample.

Per the original data handling: Reference gene primer amplification in the assay estimated nucleated cell counts. The assay was immunoSEQ multiplex PCR, and TCRdb's table has in-frame clones only and misses some. From that table come the V and J calls and clone size; the DNA was used to work out D and trimming. This sample carries just over 150,000 clones, over 85% of them seen once, and the ten largest clones take 3.5% to 5%. V lost 4 bases and J 5 bases, leaving 5 bases between the germline ends. The germline gives CDR1 SNHLY, CDR2 FYNNEI. The CDR3 loop spans 11 amino acids. V gene TRBV2 combines with J gene TRBJ2-5; D not certain. The specimen was peripheral blood. This receptor was taken from a woman in her forties or fifties with acute or convalescent COVID-19. The DNA for the CDR3 is TGTGCCAGCAGTGCCGGGGAGACCCAGTACTTC. It is translated as CASSAGETQYF.